Sequencing of this T cell receptor beta chain was carried out in a study of Graves' ophthalmopathy and Graves' hyperthyroidism. About the research overall: Stable hyperthyroidism meant no ophthalmopathy within 18 months of follow-up.

Trimming cost V 6 bases and J 7 bases, with 7 bases left between them. CDR3 size: 12 residues. Study-level results: Blood samples also showed most expanded thyroid clonotypes exceeding 0.001 frequency.

Other autoimmune diseases, uncontrolled infections, pregnancy and lactation each led to patient exclusion. Patients were diagnosed from clinical symptoms, serum thyroxine, TRAb, thyroid ultrasound and orbital computed tomography. Using RNA transcripts, the TCR beta CDR3 regions were amplified. The first round was an RT-PCR with HTBI primers, and the second round was a multiplex PCR. Each CDR3 protein is one row after TCRdb ran MiXCR on the multiplex PCR reads. The data contain approximately 540,000 distinct CDR3 sequences, approximately 35% of them singletons. This clonotype was detected many times. Its antigen is not identified.

The sample taken for sequencing was peripheral blood or thyroid tissue (not recorded which). This receptor was obtained from an adult man with Graves' hyperthyroidism. The chain employs TRBV12-3 or TRBV12-4 and TRBJ1-6; D gene unclear. In DNA, the CDR3 is TGTGCCAGCAGGCCCACCAATTCACCCCTCCACTTT. Translation gives CASRPTNSPLHF.